This TCR beta chain was retrieved from a study of cytomegalovirus exposure and HLA in healthy donors. Germline V gene data show CDR1 as SQVTM and CDR2 as ANQGSEA. V dropped 2 bases and J dropped 1; count of bases not matched to a gene: 12. This CDR3 is built from 17 residues. In the PCR, 60 Vbeta and 13 Jbeta primers were used. TCRdb's copy holds only in-frame clones and misses some; the assay was immunoSEQ multiplex PCR. The sample includes some 130,000 clones, around 80% of them seen just once. A note on this clone: The antigen remains unidentified.

Overall study findings and caveats: According to an earlier analysis, most TCR beta V segments yielded productive rearrangements about 90% or about 30% of the time. In a later analysis, common viral pathogens appeared linked to several of the most significant clusters.

The material sequenced was PBMCs. This chain uses TRBV29-1 with TRBJ1-2; 8 nucleotides align to TRBD1. The receptor comes from a woman between 45 and 60 years old in good health and CMV-seronegative. Here the CDR3 DNA reads TGCAGCGTTGAAAGCGGTTTCGGACAGGGTCTTAACTATGGCTACACCTTC. Encoded protein: CSVESGFGQGLNYGYTF.